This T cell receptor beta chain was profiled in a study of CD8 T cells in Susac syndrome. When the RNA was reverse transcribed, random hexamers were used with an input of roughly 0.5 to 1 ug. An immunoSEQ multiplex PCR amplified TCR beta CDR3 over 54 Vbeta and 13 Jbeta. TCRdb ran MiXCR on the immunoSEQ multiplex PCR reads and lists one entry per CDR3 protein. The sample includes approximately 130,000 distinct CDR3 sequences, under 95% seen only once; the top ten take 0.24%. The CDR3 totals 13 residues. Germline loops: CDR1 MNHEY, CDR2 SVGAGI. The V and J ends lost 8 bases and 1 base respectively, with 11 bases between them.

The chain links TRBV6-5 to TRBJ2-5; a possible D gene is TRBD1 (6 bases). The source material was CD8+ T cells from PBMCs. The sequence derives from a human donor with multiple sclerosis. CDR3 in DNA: TGTGCCAGCGCGACAGGACTCCAAGAGACCCAGTACTTC. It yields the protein CASATGLQETQYF.